One and the same sample provided the 32 T cell receptor beta chains below, sequenced in a study of CD8 T cells in ankylosing spondylitis. General study points: Ankylosing spondylitis blood appeared to be characterized by a TCR beta motif of 7 to 9 highly homologous variants.

The antigens of these receptors remain unknown. One entry per CDR3 protein results from TCRdb running MiXCR on the 5' RACE reads. Of some 800,000 distinct CDR3 sequences in the sample, around 11% were seen once. Sample: blood, either unsorted or a sorted T cell fraction (not recorded which). Receptor source: a male donor with ankylosing spondylitis.

This clonotype was recorded a few times. The rearrangement links TRBV20-1 to TRBJ2-1; TRBD1 matches 9 bases. This CDR3 has 15 residues. V lost 3 bases and J lost 2; bases outside the gene matches: 5. CDR1 is DFQATT and CDR2 is SNEGSKA in the germline V gene (reference sequence). The CDR3 is CSARPGQGTYNEQFF. Written as DNA, the CDR3 is TGCAGTGCTAGGCCGGGACAGGGTACCTACAATGAGCAGTTCTTC.

The chain employs TRBV2 and TRBJ2-1; 13 bases are a match to TRBD2. Germline lookup yields CDR1 SNHLY and CDR2 FYNNEI. The CDR3 is 16 residues long. The trim removed 6 bases at V and 7 bases at J, leaving 9 bases unmatched. CDR3 nucleotides: TGTGCCAGCAGAAATAGGACTAGCGGGGGCTCAAATGAGCAGTTCTTC. Translation gives CASRNRTSGGSNEQFF.

The rearrangement links TRBV20-1 to TRBJ2-1; no reliable D call. Germline CDR1 and CDR2: DFQATT and SNEGSKA (reference sequence). Trimming left V 3 bases short and J 8 bases short, with 14 bases between. The CDR3 length is 13 residues. Here the CDR3 DNA reads TGCAGTGCTAGCAGACCAGGAAGGGATGAGCAGTTCTTC. It encodes CSASRPGRDEQFF.

This clonotype was seen more than once but under ten times. This chain uses TRBV7-2 with TRBJ1-4; D uncertain. Germline V lookup: CDR1 SGHTA, CDR2 FQGNSA. Trimming removed 0 bases from V and 4 bases from J, with 6 bases in between. This CDR3 is 14 amino acids long. The CDR3 sequence: CASSLAGNNEKLFF. The CDR3 region has the DNA TGTGCCAGCAGCTTAGCGGGGAATAATGAAAAACTGTTTTTT.

CDR3: CASSPQPGYSNQPQHF. The CDR3 nucleotides read TGTGCCAGCAGTCCCCAACCGGGGTATAGCAATCAGCCCCAGCATTTT. The genes are TRBV12-3 or TRBV12-4 and TRBJ1-5; D not certain. The V and J ends lost 5 bases and 0 bases respectively, with 14 bases between them. The CDR3 runs to 16 residues.

There are a few counts of this clonotype. The chain is built from TRBV5-1 and TRBJ1-2, with D unclear. The length of the CDR3 is 14 residues. The germline V gene encodes CDR1 SGHRS and CDR2 YFSETQ. Trimming cost V 1 base and J 5 bases, with 12 bases left between them. CDR3 in amino acids: CASSLSGPGYGYTF. The CDR3 nucleotides read TGCGCCAGCAGCTTGAGTGGTCCGGGGTATGGCTACACCTTC.

The table lists this clonotype with a few counts. The chain is built from TRBV20-1 and TRBJ2-3, with 11 bases aligning to TRBD2. The J segment lost 3 bases and the V segment lost 6 bases, leaving 14 bases of the junction unmatched. This CDR3 contains 17 residues. Germline CDR1 is DFQATT and CDR2 is SNEGSKA (reference sequence). Written as DNA, the CDR3 is TGCAGTGCAACCCGAGGTAGCGGGGGGGCTCTGACAGATACGCAGTATTTT. Protein: CSATRGSGGALTDTQYF.

The chain carries TRBV6-2 or TRBV6-3 and TRBJ1-5; 7 bases are a match to TRBD1. The length of the CDR3 is 16 residues. With 5 bases clipped from V and 3 bases from J, the junction kept 10 bases outside the gene matches. Germline V gene lookup returns CDR1 MNHEY and CDR2 SVGEGT. The CDR3 reads CASSPRGRGYNQPQHF. For the CDR3, the DNA is TGTGCCAGCAGTCCCCGGGGCAGGGGGTACAATCAGCCCCAGCATTTT.

This clonotype was seen only a few times. The chain joins TRBV10-3 to TRBJ2-3; D is possibly TRBD1 (6 bases). V was pared by 0 bases and J by 4 bases, with 8 bases between. CDR3 size: 14 residues. Germline V lookup: CDR1 ENHRY, CDR2 SYGVKD. CDR3 bases: TGTGCCATCAGTGAGTCTGACAGGCCAGATACGCAGTATTTT. This encodes CAISESDRPDTQYF.

The CDR3 loop is CATQGRADLQPQHF. The CDR3 coding sequence is TGTGCCACCCAGGGGCGGGCGGACCTCCAGCCCCAGCATTTT. The V call is TRBV10-3, the J call TRBJ1-5; TRBD1 is a possible D gene (6 bases). Germline CDR1 and CDR2: ENHRY and SYGVKD. With 10 bases removed from V and 7 bases from J, the gap between germline ends came to 20 bases. This CDR3 has 14 amino acids.

At least ten counts were recorded for this clonotype. The chain uses TRBV5-1 and TRBJ2-7, with TRBD1 identical over 7 bases. The V gene end was trimmed by 1 base and the J gene end by 5 bases; junction bases not matched to a gene: 3. The CDR3 has 13 amino acids. Germline V gene data show CDR1 as SGHRS and CDR2 as YFSETQ. CDR3 region: CASSLTGAHEQYF. The CDR3 nucleotides are TGCGCCAGCAGCTTGACAGGGGCCCACGAGCAGTACTTC.

This chain links TRBV5-1 with TRBJ2-3, with no clear D. The CDR3 is made up of 13 amino acids. Trimming stripped 6 bases from V and 2 bases from J, with 10 bases between. Germline CDR1 and CDR2: SGHRS and YFSETQ. The CDR3 DNA reads as TGCGCCAGCAAAACCTTTCCCACAGATACGCAGTATTTT. Its translation: CASKTFPTDTQYF.

The sample holds a few counts of this clonotype. The chain combines TRBV5-1 with TRBJ1-2, with unresolved D. The V and J ends lost 1 base and 5 bases respectively, with 9 bases between them. The CDR3 length is 13 residues. The germline CDR1 and CDR2 sequences are SGHRS and YFSETQ. CDR3 nucleotides: TGCGCCAGCAGCTTGCAACAGTCGTATGGCTACACCTTC. Translation gives CASSLQQSYGYTF.

Ten or more counts support this clonotype. V usage is TRBV20-1 and J usage is TRBJ2-1; possibly TRBD1 or TRBD2 for D (5 bases each). This CDR3 contains 13 residues. V was shortened by 3 bases and J by 0 bases, with 6 bases between the two germline ends. Germline V CDR1 and CDR2: DFQATT, SNEGSKA (reference sequence). CDR3 sequence (DNA): TGCAGTGCTAGGGGGGACTCCTACAATGAGCAGTTCTTC. Translated, it gives CSARGDSYNEQFF.

This clonotype turned up a few times. The chain employs TRBV4-2 and TRBJ2-5, with a possible D match to TRBD1 (6 bases). Germline loops: CDR1 LGHNA, CDR2 YNFKEQ. V lost 1 base and J 4 bases, leaving 10 bases between the germline ends. This CDR3 region has 14 residues. Here the CDR3 DNA reads TGTGCCAGCAGCCAAGGGGGGCTAGGAGAGACCCAGTACTTC. Its translation: CASSQGGLGETQYF.

The CDR3: CASKSGLIYNEQFF. CDR3 nucleotides: TGTGCCAGCAAGTCAGGACTGATCTACAATGAGCAGTTCTTC. The V call is TRBV6-2 or TRBV6-3, the J call TRBJ2-1, with D maybe TRBD2 (5 bases). This CDR3 spans 14 amino acids. V shed 7 bases and J shed 3 bases, with 13 bases lying between them. Per germline, CDR1 MNHEY and CDR2 SVGEGT.

This clonotype has a handful of counts. The chain employs TRBV7-9 and TRBJ1-4; 9 bases are shared with TRBD1. With 4 bases clipped from V and 4 bases from J, the junction kept 4 bases outside the gene matches. The CDR3 extends over 15 amino acids. Germline V lookup: CDR1 SEHNR, CDR2 FQNEAQ (reference sequence). The CDR3 region has the DNA TGTGCCAGCAGCTATGGACAGGGGAATAATGAAAAACTGTTTTTT. Translating gives CASSYGQGNNEKLFF.

In this sample, this clonotype turned up a few times. V gene TRBV9 combines with J gene TRBJ1-1; 10 bases map to TRBD1. The CDR3 length is 14 residues. Trimming took 3 bases from V and 6 from J; bases not matched to a gene: 5. In germline, CDR1 is SGDLS, CDR2 YYNGEE. The CDR3, as DNA: TGTGCCAGCAGCGCTGGACAGGGGGACCCTGAAGCTTTCTTT. Translating gives CASSAGQGDPEAFF.

V and J are TRBV20-1 and TRBJ2-7; D is ambiguous. Trimming cost V 5 bases and J 7 bases, with 18 bases left between them. Germline V gene data show CDR1 as DFQATT and CDR2 as SNEGSKA (reference sequence). The CDR3 length is 13 residues. Here the CDR3 reads CSAAPGPIGEQYF. The CDR3 DNA reads as TGCAGTGCTGCCCCTGGGCCCATCGGGGAGCAGTACTTC.

The V and J genes are TRBV6-2 or TRBV6-3 and TRBJ2-7; perhaps D is TRBD1 or TRBD2 (5 bases each). The V end was cut by 2 bases, the J end by 2 bases, with 13 bases between. Germline V lookup: CDR1 MNHEY, CDR2 SVGEGT. This CDR3 region has 15 residues. The CDR3: CASSYHLGRTYEQYF. The CDR3 DNA follows: TGTGCCAGCAGTTACCACTTGGGACGAACCTACGAGCAGTACTTC.

About this clonotype itself: A junction end diverges from the germline sequence, so it may reflect a read error. This CDR3 reads CASSFGDREGDAQYF. The DNA for the CDR3 is TGTGCCAGCAGCTTCGGGGACAGGGAAGGAGATGCGCAGTATTTT. The V call is TRBV5-6, the J call TRBJ2-3; 9 nucleotides agree with TRBD1. This CDR3 has 15 amino acids. The V gene's germline CDR1 is SGHDT and CDR2 YYEEEE.

As regards this clonotype: Being one base from a much bigger clone, this may be a read error. The chain joins TRBV29-1 to TRBJ2-1; 7 bases are a match to TRBD2. This CDR3 is 16 amino acids long. Germline V gives CDR1 SQVTM, CDR2 ANQGSEA. The V and J ends lost 7 bases and 2 bases, in that order; junction bases with no gene match: 14. CDR3 coding DNA: TGCAGCGCAACCCCGGGACTATCGGGTACCTACAATGAGCAGTTCTTC. It encodes CSATPGLSGTYNEQFF.

This chain uses TRBV5-1 with TRBJ1-2; D perhaps matches TRBD1 (5 bases). V lost 0 bases and J lost 7, with 13 bases in between. Germline-derived CDR1 and CDR2 are SGHRS and YFSETQ. CDR3 length: 14 residues. The CDR3 sequence: CASSLDVAGGGYTF. CDR3 sequence (DNA): TGCGCCAGCAGCTTGGATGTCGCCGGGGGTGGCTACACCTTC. The whole variable domain, filled in from reference TRBV5-1 and TRBJ1-2, reads KAGVTQTPRYLIKTRGQQVTLSCSPISGHRSVSWYQQTPGQGLQFLFEYFSETQRNKGNFPGRFSGRQFSNSRSEMNVSTLELGDSALYLCASSLDVAGGGYTFGSGTRLTVV.

The genes are TRBV12-3 or TRBV12-4 and TRBJ2-1; no firm D call. The CDR3 sequence is 16 residues long. The V end lost 3 bases, the J end lost 3 bases, and 15 bases lay between the germline ends. CDR3 sequence reads: CASSFRSNSFYNEQFF. CDR3 bases: TGTGCCAGCAGTTTTAGGTCCAATTCCTTCTACAATGAGCAGTTCTTC.

This clonotype was counted a few times. The chain has TRBV20-1 and TRBJ2-3; D could derive from TRBD1 or TRBD2 (5 bases each). With 6 bases removed from V and 4 bases from J, the gap between germline ends came to 17 bases. This CDR3 comprises 14 residues. CDR1 is DFQATT and CDR2 is SNEGSKA in the germline V gene (reference sequence). CDR3 sequence reads: CSALDRDRSDTQYF. For the CDR3, the DNA is TGCAGTGCCCTGGACCGGGACCGGTCAGATACGCAGTATTTT.

The genes are TRBV30 and TRBJ1-4; D gene uncertain. Per germline, CDR1 GTSNPN and CDR2 SVGIG (reference sequence). V was pared by 6 bases and J by 4 bases, with 9 bases between. The length of the CDR3 is 12 residues. Written as DNA, the CDR3 is TGTGCCTGTTCACGTAGTAATGAAAAACTGTTTTTT. Its protein is CACSRSNEKLFF.

The chain recombines TRBV7-9 with TRBJ2-7; 9 bases fit TRBD1. V was clipped by 5 bases and J by 0 bases; unmatched bases: 5. This CDR3 region has 15 residues. Germline values: CDR1 SEHNR, CDR2 FQNEAQ (reference sequence). This CDR3 reads CASSQGDRDSYEQYF. As DNA, the CDR3 is TGTGCCAGCAGCCAGGGGGACAGGGACTCCTACGAGCAGTACTTC.

V and J are TRBV5-1 and TRBJ2-1, with 9 bases matching TRBD1. The CDR3 is made up of 17 amino acids. Per germline, CDR1 SGHRS and CDR2 YFSETQ. With V trimmed by 4 bases and J by 0 bases, 8 bases remained unmatched. In DNA, the CDR3 is TGCGCCAGCAGCCGGGGGACAGGGCCCTTCTCCTACAATGAGCAGTTCTTC. Translating gives CASSRGTGPFSYNEQFF.

This clonotype has a handful of counts. This chain links TRBV6-5 with TRBJ1-1, with D perhaps matching TRBD1 (6 bases). The CDR3 totals 16 residues. V lost 6 bases, J lost 1 base, and 18 bases lay in between. The germline gives CDR1 MNHEY, CDR2 SVGAGI. CDR3 residues: CASSYRERKGNTEAFF. The CDR3 bases are TGTGCCAGCAGCTACAGGGAAAGGAAAGGGAACACTGAAGCTTTCTTT.

This chain links TRBV20-1 with TRBJ2-5, with 7 bases that match TRBD2. The junction had 9 bases not matched to a gene; V was cut back by 0 bases and J by 5 bases. The CDR3 extends over 15 amino acids. The germline V gene has CDR1 DFQATT and CDR2 SNEGSKA (reference sequence). CDR3 region: CSARDPGRRGETQYF. The DNA of the CDR3 is TGCAGTGCTAGAGACCCGGGACGGCGGGGGGAGACCCAGTACTTC.

J is TRBJ1-2 and V is TRBV28; D call uncertain. V was shortened by 3 bases and J by 8 bases, with 10 bases between the two germline ends. The V gene's germline CDR1 is MDHEN and CDR2 SYDVKM. This CDR3 has 12 residues. CDR3 DNA: TGTGCCAGCAGTTTTTCGGGAATCGGCTACACCTTC. It translates to CASSFSGIGYTF.

This clonotype was observed many times. This sequence joins TRBV10-3 and TRBJ2-3, with D perhaps TRBD2 (6 bases). Trimming removed 5 bases from V and 6 bases from J, with 9 bases in between. CDR1 is ENHRY and CDR2 is SYGVKD in the germline V gene. The CDR3 is 12 residues long. The CDR3 protein is CAISTGGDTQYF. For the CDR3, the DNA is TGTGCCATCAGTACCGGGGGTGATACGCAGTATTTT.